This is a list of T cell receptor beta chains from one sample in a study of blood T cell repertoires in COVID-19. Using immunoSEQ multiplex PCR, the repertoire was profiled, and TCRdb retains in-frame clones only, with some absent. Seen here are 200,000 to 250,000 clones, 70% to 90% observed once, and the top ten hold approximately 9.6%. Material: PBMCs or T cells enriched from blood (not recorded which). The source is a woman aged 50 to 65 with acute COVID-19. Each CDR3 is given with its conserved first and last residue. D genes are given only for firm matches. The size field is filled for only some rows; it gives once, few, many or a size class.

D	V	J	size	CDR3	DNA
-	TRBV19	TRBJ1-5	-	CASSIRGEYQPQHF	TGTGCCAGTAGTATCAGGGGTGAGTATCAGCCCCAGCATTTT
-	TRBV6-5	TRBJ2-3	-	CASSLLGGSTDTQYF	TGTGCCAGCAGTCTCCTCGGCGGGAGCACAGATACGCAGTATTTT
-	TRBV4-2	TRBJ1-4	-	CASSPPGGVSEKLFF	TGTGCCAGCAGCCCACCGGGCGGGGTTTCTGAAAAACTGTTTTTT
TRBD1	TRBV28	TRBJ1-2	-	CASSFPPGTGLFGYTF	TGTGCCAGCAGTTTCCCTCCCGGGACAGGGTTATTTGGCTACACCTTC
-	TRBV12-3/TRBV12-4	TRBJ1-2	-	CASSWEPGYGYTF	TGTGCCAGCAGTTGGGAGCCGGGCTATGGCTACACCTTC
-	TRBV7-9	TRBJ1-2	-	CASSPSKGLYTF	TGTGCCAGCAGCCCTTCCAAGGGGCTCTACACCTTC
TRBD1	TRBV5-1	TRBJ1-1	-	CASSKDRDEAFF	TGCGCCAGCAGCAAGGACAGGGATGAAGCTTTCTTT
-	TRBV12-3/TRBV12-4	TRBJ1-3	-	CASSLRQGDTIYF	TGTGCCAGCAGTTTAAGGCAAGGAGACACCATATATTTT
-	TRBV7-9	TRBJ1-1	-	CASSLERTALHAFF	TGTGCCAGCAGCTTAGAGCGGACAGCACTTCACGCTTTCTTT
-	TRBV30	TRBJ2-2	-	CAWRGASGELFF	TGTGCCTGGAGAGGGGCAAGCGGGGAGCTGTTTTTT
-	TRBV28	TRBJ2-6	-	CASSSGSSGANVLTF	TGTGCCAGCAGTTCAGGTAGCTCTGGGGCCAACGTCCTGACTTTC
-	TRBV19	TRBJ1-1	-	CASSAIRTRMNTEAFF	TGTGCCAGTAGTGCAATCCGGACAAGGATGAACACTGAAGCTTTCTTT
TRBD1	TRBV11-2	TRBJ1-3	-	CASSYQTGGNTIYF	TGTGCCAGCAGCTATCAGACAGGGGGAAACACCATATATTTT
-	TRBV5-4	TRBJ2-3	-	CASSLWGGYTDTQYF	TGTGCCAGCAGCTTGTGGGGCGGATATACAGATACGCAGTATTTT
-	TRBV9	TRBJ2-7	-	CASSARSGVSFGEQYF	TGTGCCAGCAGCGCAAGGTCAGGGGTTAGCTTCGGGGAGCAGTACTTC
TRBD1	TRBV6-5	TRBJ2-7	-	CASSYSNSGTGGEQYF	TGTGCCAGCAGTTACTCGAACTCCGGGACAGGGGGTGAGCAGTACTTC
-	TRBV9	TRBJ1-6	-	CASSVVESPLHF	TGTGCCAGCAGCGTAGTAGAATCGCCCCTCCACTTT
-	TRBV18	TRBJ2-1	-	CASSPAGEPSYNEQFF	TGTGCCAGCTCTCCCGCCGGGGAACCCTCCTACAATGAGCAGTTCTTC
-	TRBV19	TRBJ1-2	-	CASSINQGHYGYTF	TGTGCCAGTAGTATTAATCAGGGTCACTATGGCTACACCTTC
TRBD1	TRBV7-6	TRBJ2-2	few	CATLPGTGVPGELFF	TGTGCCACTCTACCCGGGACAGGGGTTCCCGGGGAGCTGTTTTTT
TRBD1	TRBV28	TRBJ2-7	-	CASSSWDRESHEQYF	TGTGCCAGCAGTTCGTGGGACAGGGAGTCCCACGAGCAGTACTTC
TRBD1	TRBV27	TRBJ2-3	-	CASRRDRGTDTQYF	TGTGCCAGCAGAAGGGACAGGGGCACAGATACGCAGTATTTT
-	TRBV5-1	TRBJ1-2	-	CASSATVQGGYTF	TGCGCCAGCAGCGCGACCGTCCAGGGAGGCTACACCTTC
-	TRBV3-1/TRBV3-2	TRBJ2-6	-	CASSQGLGSSSSGANVLTF	TGTGCCAGCAGCCAAGGACTAGGTTCCTCCAGCTCTGGGGCCAACGTCCTGACTTTC
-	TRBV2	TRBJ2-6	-	CASKSQGFSGANVLTF	TGTGCCAGCAAATCACAGGGCTTCTCTGGGGCCAACGTCCTGACTTTC
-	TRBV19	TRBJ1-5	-	CASRDRPGGQPQHF	TGTGCCAGTAGAGACAGGCCCGGCGGTCAGCCCCAGCATTTT
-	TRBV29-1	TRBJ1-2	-	CSVDLFQGSGYTF	TGCAGCGTTGATTTATTCCAGGGCTCTGGCTACACCTTC
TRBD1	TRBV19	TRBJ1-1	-	CASNTGGHTEAFF	TGTGCCAGTAACACAGGGGGCCACACTGAAGCTTTCTTT
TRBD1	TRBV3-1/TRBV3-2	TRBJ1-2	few	CASSQGRTGGAVYGYTF	TGTGCCAGCAGCCAAGGCCGGACAGGGGGCGCCGTCTATGGCTACACCTTC
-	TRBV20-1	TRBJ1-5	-	CSASPQGYQPQHF	TGCAGTGCTAGTCCTCAGGGGTATCAGCCCCAGCATTTT
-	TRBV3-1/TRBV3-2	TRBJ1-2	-	CASSLEYYGYTF	TGTGCCAGCAGCTTGGAGTATTATGGCTACACCTTC
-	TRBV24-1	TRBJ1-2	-	CATSYRDWDPIGYTF	TGTGCCACCAGCTACAGGGATTGGGACCCTATCGGCTACACCTTC
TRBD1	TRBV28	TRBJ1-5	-	CASTTQGQGYQPQHF	TGTGCCAGCACCACCCAGGGACAGGGCTATCAGCCCCAGCATTTT
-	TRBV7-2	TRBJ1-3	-	CASSLLSGNTIYF	TGTGCCAGCAGCTTACTATCGGGAAACACCATATATTTT